These T cell receptor beta chains were read from a single sample in a study of blood T cell repertoires in COVID-19. Here immunoSEQ multiplex PCR was the method, and the copy in TCRdb shows in-frame clones only, minus some. The sample consists of some 390,000 clones, 85% to 90% of them appearing once. Sequencing was performed on PBMCs or T cells enriched from blood (not recorded which). These receptors came from a man between 25 and 39 years old who had recovered from COVID-19. Both conserved end residues are part of each CDR3. D genes are given only for firm matches. Some rows have no size entry. The others give once, few or many, or a class for an expanded clone.

V gene,D gene,J gene,clone size,CDR3 protein,CDR3 DNA
TRBV28,-,TRBJ1-1,-,CASSFQGRDLNTEAFF,TGTGCCAGCAGTTTCCAAGGGCGGGATTTGAACACTGAAGCTTTCTTT
TRBV9,-,TRBJ1-2,-,CASSAFTQGAGYTF,TGTGCCAGCAGCGCGTTTACTCAGGGTGCAGGCTACACCTTC
TRBV18,TRBD1,TRBJ2-2,-,CASSPLDRAGELFF,TGTGCCAGCTCACCACTTGACAGGGCCGGGGAGCTGTTTTTT
TRBV5-6,-,TRBJ1-6,-,CASRTWGAGDSPYSPLHF,TGTGCCAGCAGAACTTGGGGCGCAGGCGACTCACCATATTCACCCCTCCACTTT
TRBV5-8,TRBD1,TRBJ2-3,-,CASSLGQGAADTQYF,TGTGCCAGCAGCCTAGGACAGGGGGCCGCAGATACGCAGTATTTT
TRBV7-9,TRBD1,TRBJ2-2,-,CASSLAMGQGTGELFF,TGTGCCAGCAGCTTAGCGATGGGACAGGGAACCGGGGAGCTGTTTTTT
TRBV19,TRBD2,TRBJ2-5,-,CASSMGTSGTSLIETQYF,TGTGCCAGTAGTATGGGGACTAGCGGGACAAGCTTGATCGAGACCCAGTACTTC
TRBV6-5,-,TRBJ1-5,once,CASRDPRANQPQHF,TGTGCCAGCAGGGATCCCAGGGCCAATCAGCCCCAGCATTTT
TRBV7-9,TRBD2,TRBJ2-1,-,CASSVGLAVTYNEQFF,TGTGCCAGCAGCGTAGGACTAGCGGTTACATACAATGAGCAGTTCTTC
TRBV3-1/TRBV3-2,-,TRBJ1-4,-,CASSQEGQPGGNEKLFF,TGTGCCAGCAGCCAAGAAGGTCAGCCCGGGGGTAATGAAAAACTGTTTTTT
TRBV19,TRBD2,TRBJ2-7,-,CASRDSSGPSYEQYF,TGTGCCAGTCGAGACTCTAGCGGCCCCTCCTACGAGCAGTACTTC
TRBV19,-,TRBJ1-2,-,CASTHLRSDLTPSGYTF,TGTGCCAGTACCCATTTGCGGTCGGACTTGACTCCCTCTGGCTACACCTTC
TRBV29-1,TRBD1,TRBJ1-2,-,CSVEEPTGGAGYTF,TGCAGCGTTGAAGAGCCGACAGGGGGAGCCGGCTACACCTTC
TRBV4-1,-,TRBJ1-4,-,CASSQVGNTPEKLFF,TGCGCCAGCAGCCAAGTGGGCAATACCCCAGAAAAACTGTTTTTT
TRBV5-1,-,TRBJ1-1,-,CASSSGHLGTEAFF,TGCGCCAGCAGCTCGGGACACTTGGGCACTGAAGCTTTCTTT
TRBV18,-,TRBJ1-2,once,CASSAGDGYTF,TGTGCCAGCTCAGCGGGAGATGGCTACACCTTC
TRBV15,-,TRBJ2-7,-,CATSRDRASYEQYF,TGTGCCACCAGCAGAGACAGGGCGAGCTACGAGCAGTACTTC
TRBV5-1,-,TRBJ2-1,-,CASSLDSIAYNEQFF,TGCGCCAGCAGCTTGGACTCAATCGCCTACAATGAGCAGTTCTTC
TRBV19,-,TRBJ1-1,-,CASSSRGGNTEAFF,TGTGCCAGTAGTTCTCGCGGTGGGAACACTGAAGCTTTCTTT